This entry describes one T cell receptor (beta chain). Its specificity is not known. Assay: immunoSEQ multiplex PCR; the TCRdb copy retains only in-frame clones and omits some. The sample records 40,000 to 50,000 clones, 80% being singletons. The V gene's germline CDR1 is SGHVS and CDR2 FNYEAQ. The CDR3 runs to 12 residues. V lost 1 base, J lost 8 bases, and 8 bases lay in between. The data were taken from a study of OX40 agonist ivuxolimab in advanced cancers. Whole-study findings and limits: Low normalized clonal expansion also occurred in some nonresponding patients.

The V gene is TRBV7-6, the J gene TRBJ1-1; D remains ambiguous. This TCR came from an adult with an advanced solid tumor such as melanoma, head and neck, liver or kidney cancer. Sequencing was performed on CD4+ or CD8+ T cells sorted from blood, taken in a trial of the OX40 agonist ivuxolimab. The CDR3 sequence: CASSLVGLEAFF. In DNA, the CDR3 is TGTGCCAGCAGCTTAGTCGGACTAGAAGCTTTCTTT.